These 12 T cell receptor beta chains were sequenced from one sample in a study of blood T cell repertoires in COVID-19 (dated by TCRdb to the early 2020s). Receptors were amplified or captured by the immunoSEQ multiplex PCR assay. The clones in this table, taken by TCRdb from immuneACCESS, are in-frame only. Not every clone is retained; where verified, under half of the shortfall comes from an unresolved V gene, and the cause of the rest is unknown. This sample is represented by 200,000 to 250,000 clones; 82% of them were singletons. The leading ten clones occupy around 12% of the sample. The sample consisted of peripheral blood. These receptors originate from a woman between 40 and 50 years old with acute or convalescent COVID-19.

The V and J genes are TRBV29-1 and TRBJ1-1; D may be TRBD1 (5 bases). This CDR3 comprises 13 residues. V was trimmed by 3 bases and J by 2 bases, leaving 10 bases between them. Germline CDR1 and CDR2: SQVTM and ANQGSEA. The CDR3 is CSVDGGGNTEAFF. Written as DNA, the CDR3 is TGCAGCGTTGACGGGGGAGGTAACACTGAAGCTTTCTTT. Supplemented by reference TRBV29-1 and TRBJ1-1, the full variable domain reads SAVISQKPSRDICQRGTSLTIQCQVDSQVTMMFWYRQQPGQSLTLIATANQGSEATYESGFVIDKFPISRPNLTFSTLTVSNMSPEDSSIYLCSVDGGGNTEAFFGQGTRLTVV.

CDR3 nucleotide sequence: TGTGCCAGCAGCTTGCCTGCGGGCTCCGTGAACGAGCAGTACTTC. As protein: CASSLPAGSVNEQYF. The chain uses TRBV5-4 and TRBJ2-7; maybe TRBD2 (5 bases). The CDR3 spans 15 residues. Germline V gives CDR1 SGHNT, CDR2 YYREEE (reference sequence). Trimming removed 1 base at V and 5 bases at J, with 16 bases between.

CDR3 coding DNA: TGTGCCAGTAGTGGTCCCAGTCAGCCCCAGCATTTT. Translating gives CASSGPSQPQHF. The chain recombines TRBV19 with TRBJ1-5; D is unclear. Trimming shortened V by 5 bases and J by 6 bases, and 8 bases separated the two germline ends. This CDR3 spans 12 amino acids. Germline loops: CDR1 LNHDA, CDR2 SQIVND (reference sequence). The whole variable domain, filled in from reference TRBV19 and TRBJ1-5, reads DGGITQSPKYLFRKEGQNVTLSCEQNLNHDAMYWYRQDPGQGLRLIYYSQIVNDFQKGDIAEGYSVSREKKESFPLTVTSAQKNPTAFYLCASSGPSQPQHFGDGTRLSIL.

The rearrangement joins TRBV29-1 to TRBJ1-1, with 9 nucleotides matching TRBD1. Germline trimming cut 6 bases from V and 4 bases from J; bases unmatched to any gene: 0. Germline values: CDR1 SQVTM, CDR2 ANQGSEA. CDR3 length: 11 residues. CDR3 sequence (DNA): TGCAGCGTGACAGGGGGCACTGAAGCTTTCTTT. Translating gives CSVTGGTEAFF.

This rearrangement joins TRBV7-2 to TRBJ2-1, with 7 bases fitting TRBD2. CDR3 size: 15 residues. The trim removed 4 bases at V and 0 bases at J, leaving 3 bases unmatched. CDR1 and CDR2 (germline): SGHTA, FQGNSA. The CDR3 is CASSSGLVSYNEQFF. The CDR3, as DNA: TGTGCCAGCAGCTCCGGACTAGTCTCCTACAATGAGCAGTTCTTC.

V and J are TRBV6-5 and TRBJ2-2, with 10 positions matching TRBD1. Germline CDR1 is MNHEY and CDR2 is SVGAGI. V was clipped by 4 bases and J by 0 bases; unmatched bases: 2. This CDR3 contains 16 residues. CDR3 DNA: TGTGCCAGCAGTTCCGGGACAGGGGCGAACACCGGGGAGCTGTTTTTT. Translation gives CASSSGTGANTGELFF.

The V call is TRBV24-1, the J call TRBJ2-1; perhaps TRBD1 as D (6 bases). The germline CDR1 and CDR2 sequences are KGHDR and SFDVKD. This CDR3 is 16 amino acids long. V was trimmed by 3 bases and J by 4 bases, leaving 15 bases between them. CDR3 protein: CATSDRQAIGYNEQFF. CDR3 sequence (DNA): TGTGCCACCAGTGATCGACAGGCGATCGGATACAATGAGCAGTTCTTC.

The gene calls are TRBV7-6 and TRBJ2-7; D is perhaps TRBD2 (7 bases). This CDR3 comprises 15 residues. Trimming stripped 2 bases from V and 4 bases from J, with 15 bases between. Germline CDR1 is SGHVS and CDR2 is FNYEAQ. As DNA, the CDR3 is TGTGCCAGCAGCTTAAAGGGGGGGAGCATTTACGAGCAGTACTTC. As protein: CASSLKGGSIYEQYF.

The chain recombines TRBV18 with TRBJ2-7; possible D gene TRBD2, 5 bases. This CDR3 region has 13 residues. Trimming removed 5 bases from V and 4 bases from J, with 12 bases in between. CDR1 is KGHSH, CDR2 LQKENI, per germline. The CDR3 region is CASSAGEGYEQYF. For the CDR3, the DNA is TGTGCCAGCTCAGCCGGGGAAGGGTACGAGCAGTACTTC.

V is TRBV7-8 and J is TRBJ2-3; a possible D gene is TRBD2 (5 bases). Germline V CDR1 and CDR2: SGHVS, FQNEAQ. This CDR3 is built from 14 residues. V lost 5 bases and J 3 bases, leaving 12 bases between the germline ends. In nucleotides, the CDR3 is TGTGCCAGCAGCCAAAGGACTCCTACAGATACGCAGTATTTT. Translating gives CASSQRTPTDTQYF.

This clone was counted once. The chain has TRBV19 and TRBJ2-7; D perhaps matches TRBD2 (6 bases). Germline V gives CDR1 LNHDA, CDR2 SQIVND (reference sequence). Trimming pared 4 bases from V and 2 bases from J, leaving 18 bases between. This CDR3 spans 16 amino acids. The DNA for the CDR3 is TGTGCCAGTAGTACGCACGGGCCGGGACTTACCTACGAGCAGTACTTC. This encodes CASSTHGPGLTYEQYF.

The V gene is TRBV4-3, the J gene TRBJ1-2, with 7 bases that match TRBD1. V lost 3 bases and J lost 4; bases outside the gene matches: 8. Germline V gene lookup returns CDR1 LGHNA and CDR2 YSLEER. This CDR3 is 15 amino acids long. Written as DNA, the CDR3 is TGCGCCAGCAGCCATAACAGGGGTTTCGGCTATGGCTACACCTTC. As protein: CASSHNRGFGYGYTF.